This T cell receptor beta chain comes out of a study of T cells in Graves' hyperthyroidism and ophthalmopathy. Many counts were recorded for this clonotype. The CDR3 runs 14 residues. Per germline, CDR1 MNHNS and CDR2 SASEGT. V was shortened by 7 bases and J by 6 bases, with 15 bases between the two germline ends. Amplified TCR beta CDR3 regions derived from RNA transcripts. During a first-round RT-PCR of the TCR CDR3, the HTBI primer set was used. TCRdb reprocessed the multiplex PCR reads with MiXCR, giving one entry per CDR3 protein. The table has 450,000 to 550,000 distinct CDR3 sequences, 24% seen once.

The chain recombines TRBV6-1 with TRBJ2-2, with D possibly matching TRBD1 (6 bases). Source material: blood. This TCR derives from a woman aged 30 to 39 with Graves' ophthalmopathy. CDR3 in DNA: TGTGCCAGCATTCTACAGGGCCCGGCCGGGGAGCTGTTTTTT. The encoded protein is CASILQGPAGELFF.